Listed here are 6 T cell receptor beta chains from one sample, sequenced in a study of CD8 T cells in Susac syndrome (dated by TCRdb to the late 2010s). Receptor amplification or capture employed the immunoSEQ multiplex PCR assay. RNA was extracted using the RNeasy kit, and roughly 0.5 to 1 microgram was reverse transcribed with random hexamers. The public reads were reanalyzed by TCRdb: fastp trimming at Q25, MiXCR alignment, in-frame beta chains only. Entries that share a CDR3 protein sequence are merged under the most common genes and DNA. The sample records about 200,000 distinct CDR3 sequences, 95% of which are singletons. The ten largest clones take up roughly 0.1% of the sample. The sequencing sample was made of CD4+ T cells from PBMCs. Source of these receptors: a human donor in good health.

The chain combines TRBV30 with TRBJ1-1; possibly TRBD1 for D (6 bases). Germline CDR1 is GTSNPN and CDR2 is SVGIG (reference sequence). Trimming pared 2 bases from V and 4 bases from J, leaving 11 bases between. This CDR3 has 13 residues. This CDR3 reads CAWSITGFTEAFF. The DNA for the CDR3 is TGTGCCTGGAGTATAACAGGGTTCACTGAAGCTTTCTTT.

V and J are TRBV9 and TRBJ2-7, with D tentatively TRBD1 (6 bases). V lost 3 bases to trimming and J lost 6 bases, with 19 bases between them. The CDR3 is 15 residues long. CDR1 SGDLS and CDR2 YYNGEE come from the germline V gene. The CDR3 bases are TGTGCCAGCAGCGCCTCATACCGTTCAGGGGCCGAGCAGTACTTC. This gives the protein CASSASYRSGAEQYF.

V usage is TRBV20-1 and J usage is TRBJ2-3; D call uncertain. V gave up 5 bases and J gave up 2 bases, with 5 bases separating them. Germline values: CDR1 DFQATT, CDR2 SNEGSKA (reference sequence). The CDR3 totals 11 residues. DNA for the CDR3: TGCAGTGCTCGTATCACAGATACGCAGTATTTT. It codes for CSARITDTQYF.

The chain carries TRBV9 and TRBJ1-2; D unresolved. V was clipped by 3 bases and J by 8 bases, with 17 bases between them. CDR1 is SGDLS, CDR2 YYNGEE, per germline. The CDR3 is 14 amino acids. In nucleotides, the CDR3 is TGTGCCAGCAGCGCCGCTGTCTCGGTGGGCGGCTACACCTTC. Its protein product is CASSAAVSVGGYTF.

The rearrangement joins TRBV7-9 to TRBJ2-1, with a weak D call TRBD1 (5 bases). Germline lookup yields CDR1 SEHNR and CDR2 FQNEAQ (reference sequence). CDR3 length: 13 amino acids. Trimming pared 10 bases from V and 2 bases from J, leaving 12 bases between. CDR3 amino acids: CATPLGAYNEQFF. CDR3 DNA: TGTGCCACCCCCCTAGGGGCCTACAATGAGCAGTTCTTC. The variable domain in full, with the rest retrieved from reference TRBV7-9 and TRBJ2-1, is DTGVSQNPRHKITKRGQNVTFRCDPISEHNRLYWYRQTLGQGPEFLTYFQNEAQLEKSRLLSDRFSAERPKGSFSTLEIQRTEQGDSAMYLCATPLGAYNEQFFGPGTRLTVL.

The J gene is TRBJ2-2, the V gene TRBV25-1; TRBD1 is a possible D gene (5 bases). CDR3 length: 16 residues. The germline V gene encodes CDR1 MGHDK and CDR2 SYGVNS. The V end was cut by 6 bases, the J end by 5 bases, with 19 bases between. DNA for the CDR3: TGTGCCAGCAGCGCCTCTGGCGGAAGGGGTACCGGGGAGCTGTTTTTT. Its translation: CASSASGGRGTGELFF.